These 20 T cell receptor beta chains originate from one sample sequenced in a study of PD-L1 blockade in urothelial cancer. The repertoire was sequenced with immunoSEQ multiplex PCR; TCRdb's copy has only in-frame clones and lacks some. The sample shows just under 30,000 clones, around 87% of them seen only once. The sample in question was PBMCs, obtained around atezolizumab (anti-PD-L1) treatment. The receptors stem from a man aged 45-65 years with urothelial cancer.

The gene calls are TRBV30 and TRBJ2-6, with a weak D call TRBD2 (6 bases). Germline lookup yields CDR1 GTSNPN and CDR2 SVGIG (reference sequence). There are 14 residues in the CDR3. Trimming removed 5 bases from V and 10 bases from J, with 18 bases in between. The CDR3 here is CAWEYGGGKNVLTF. The DNA for the CDR3 is TGTGCCTGGGAGTACGGGGGAGGTAAAAACGTCCTGACTTTC.

The chain combines TRBV7-3 with TRBJ2-3; 8 bases fit TRBD2. V was pared by 8 bases and J by 6 bases, with 7 bases of the junction left unmatched. This CDR3 spans 13 amino acids. In germline, CDR1 is SGHTA, CDR2 FQGTGA. As DNA, the CDR3 is TGTGCCAGCTCAACTAGCGGTCGGGATACGCAGTATTTT. It codes for CASSTSGRDTQYF.

V and J are TRBV15 and TRBJ1-2; no clear D. CDR3 length: 12 amino acids. Trimming shortened V by 1 base and J by 10 bases, and 10 bases separated the two germline ends. CDR1 LNHNV and CDR2 YYDKDF come from the germline V gene (reference sequence). CDR3 residues: CATSRVGRNYTF. The DNA for the CDR3 is TGTGCCACCAGCAGAGTGGGCAGAAACTACACCTTC.

This chain joins TRBV23-1 and TRBJ2-7, with 7 bases lining up with TRBD2. TRBV23-1 is classed as an ORF, of uncertain function. J lost 3 bases, V lost 7 bases, and 24 bases had no gene match. This CDR3 comprises 19 residues. This chain's CDR3 is CASTHRTLKTRLAVYEQYF. The CDR3 DNA reads as TGCGCCAGCACCCACCGAACCCTGAAGACGCGACTAGCTGTCTACGAGCAGTACTTC.

This sequence joins TRBV7-9 and TRBJ2-2; perhaps TRBD2 as D (7 bases). Germline-derived CDR1 and CDR2 are SEHNR and FQNEAQ (reference sequence). Trimming took 4 bases from V and 3 from J, leaving 24 bases between them. The CDR3 contains 19 residues. The CDR3: CASSSPGHKGGDHTGELFF. CDR3 bases: TGTGCCAGCAGCTCGCCGGGACACAAGGGGGGGGATCACACCGGGGAGCTGTTTTTT.

The chain is built from TRBV27 and TRBJ2-7; unclear D gene. The CDR3 covers 11 residues. V was clipped by 6 bases and J by 5 bases, with 8 bases between them. In germline, CDR1 is MNHEY, CDR2 SMNVEV (reference sequence). The CDR3 DNA sequence: TGTGCCAGCAGGCTAGGCCACGAGCAGTACTTC. Its translation: CASRLGHEQYF.

The rearrangement uses TRBV30 and TRBJ1-2, with 8 bases lining up with TRBD1. This CDR3 comprises 14 residues. The ends lost 3 bases at V and 8 bases at J; junction bases unmatched: 11. Looked up from germline, CDR1 is GTSNPN and CDR2 is SVGIG (reference sequence). The DNA for the CDR3 is TGTGCCTGGAGGGTTTTGGGTCAGGGGGCCGGCTACACCTTC. Translation: CAWRVLGQGAGYTF.

V is TRBV7-9 and J is TRBJ2-4; a weak D match, TRBD1 (5 bases). The CDR3 extends over 16 amino acids. Germline V gene sequence: CDR1 SEHNR, CDR2 FQNEAQ (reference sequence). Trimming cost V 1 base and J 0 bases, with 10 bases left between them. This chain's CDR3 is CASSLVAGLAKNIQYF. CDR3 in DNA: TGTGCCAGCAGCTTAGTGGCAGGGTTAGCCAAAAACATTCAGTACTTC.

This chain connects TRBV4-3 to TRBJ2-2; 9 bases are a match to TRBD2. J was trimmed by 5 bases and V by 0 bases; bases with no gene match: 10. The CDR3 contains 18 residues. From germline, CDR1 is LGHNA and CDR2 YSLEER. The CDR3 spells CASSQDGVRLAGTGELFF. As DNA, the CDR3 is TGCGCCAGCAGCCAAGATGGGGTTCGGCTAGCGGGGACCGGGGAGCTGTTTTTT.

In DNA, the CDR3 is TGTGCCATCAGTGGGACAGACTACGAGCAGTACTTC. This codes for CAISGTDYEQYF. V and J are TRBV10-3 and TRBJ2-7, with D possibly matching TRBD1 (6 bases). The germline V gene has CDR1 ENHRY and CDR2 SYGVKD. V lost 4 bases to trimming and J lost 3 bases, with 7 bases between them. The CDR3 runs to 12 residues.

The CDR3 DNA sequence: TGTGCCAGCAGTTACTCGGGGGGGAGGCAGTACTTC. Translating gives CASSYSGGRQYF. The chain joins TRBV6-5 to TRBJ2-7; 7 bases map to TRBD2. V shed 0 bases and J 9 bases; nucleotides not matched to a gene: 2. The CDR3 contains 12 residues. CDR1 MNHEY and CDR2 SVGAGI come from the germline V gene.

The chain has TRBV25-1 and TRBJ2-2; weak D call: TRBD1 (6 bases). CDR3 length: 16 residues. The germline CDR1 and CDR2 sequences are MGHDK and SYGVNS. Trimming shortened V by 9 bases and J by 2 bases, and 19 bases separated the two germline ends. Here the CDR3 reads CASSRDIPLNTGELFF. CDR3 bases: TGTGCCAGTAGCCGGGACATCCCCCTAAACACCGGGGAGCTGTTTTTT.

V and J are TRBV15 and TRBJ2-7; the match to TRBD1 covers 7 bases. V trimming: 1 base; J trimming: 4 bases; junction bases outside the gene matches: 10. CDR1 is LNHNV, CDR2 YYDKDF, per germline (reference sequence). This CDR3 spans 16 amino acids. CDR3 sequence: CATSRAPDRIIYEQYF. DNA for the CDR3: TGTGCCACCAGCAGAGCCCCGGACAGGATAATTTACGAGCAGTACTTC.

The chain carries TRBV6-1 and TRBJ1-1, with TRBD1 matching 7 bases. Trimming took 8 bases from V and 0 from J; bases not matched to a gene: 3. CDR1 MNHNS and CDR2 SASEGT come from the germline V gene. This CDR3 has 13 residues. The CDR3 nucleotides read TGTGCCAGCCAGGGGGGTTTGAACACTGAAGCTTTCTTT. It is translated as CASQGGLNTEAFF.

This chain uses TRBV5-4 with TRBJ2-1; possible D gene TRBD2, 5 bases. Germline V gene lookup returns CDR1 SGHNT and CDR2 YYREEE (reference sequence). The CDR3 runs 17 residues. V lost 4 bases, J lost 5 bases, and 22 bases lay in between. The CDR3 nucleotides are TGTGCCAGCAGCAAAAACCACCCGTCCGGGATCGACAATGAGCAGTTCTTC. Translation: CASSKNHPSGIDNEQFF.

This clone was seen just once. The V call is TRBV6-6, the J call TRBJ2-7; 7 bases line up with TRBD1. Trimming at V came to 6 bases and at J to 7 bases, leaving 6 bases not matched to a gene. The CDR3 spans 12 residues. Germline V gene sequence: CDR1 MNHNY, CDR2 SVGAGI (reference sequence). In DNA, the CDR3 is TGTGCCAGCAGAGACAGGGTTCGGGAGCAGTACTTC. This translates into CASRDRVREQYF.

The chain has TRBV7-9 and TRBJ2-7, with TRBD2 matching 11 bases. In germline, CDR1 is SEHNR, CDR2 FQNEAQ (reference sequence). Trimming at V came to 4 bases and at J to 12 bases, leaving 11 bases not matched to a gene. This CDR3 contains 14 residues. This chain's CDR3 is CASSSSLAGGGAYF. CDR3 bases: TGTGCCAGCAGCTCGAGTCTAGCGGGGGGAGGTGCGTACTTC. The full variable domain, rest sourced from reference TRBV7-9 and TRBJ2-7, is DTGVSQNPRHKITKRGQNVTFRCDPISEHNRLYWYRQTLGQGPEFLTYFQNEAQLEKSRLLSDRFSAERPKGSFSTLEIQRTEQGDSAMYLCASSSSLAGGGAYFGPGTRLTVT.

This clone was observed a handful of times. The chain links TRBV18 to TRBJ1-1; D remains ambiguous. The CDR3 extends over 15 amino acids. Germline-derived CDR1 and CDR2 are KGHSH and LQKENI. Deletions cut 6 bases from V and 0 bases from J, with 14 bases between. The CDR3 nucleotides are TGTGCCAGCTCGGGTCAGCGGGTAATGAACACTGAAGCTTTCTTT. This encodes CASSGQRVMNTEAFF.

The chain is built from TRBV28 and TRBJ2-1, with TRBD1 matching over 8 bases. The CDR3 is made up of 13 amino acids. CDR1 is MDHEN, CDR2 SYDVKM, per germline. The J segment lost 6 bases and the V segment lost 8 bases, leaving 6 bases of the junction unmatched. In DNA, the CDR3 is TGTGCCAGCCAAGGACAGGGCCTCAATGAGCAGTTCTTC. Protein: CASQGQGLNEQFF. Using reference TRBV28 and TRBJ2-1 for the parts outside the CDR3, the full variable domain is DVKVTQSSRYLVKRTGEKVFLECVQDMDHENMFWYRQDPGLGLRLIYFSYDVKMKEKGDIPEGYSVSREKKERFSLILESASTNQTSMYLCASQGQGLNEQFFGPGTRLTVL.

The chain combines TRBV4-2 with TRBJ2-5; no firm D call. The CDR3 length is 14 residues. Germline assignment: CDR1 LGHNA and CDR2 YNFKEQ. V lost 1 base to trimming and J lost 1 base, with 7 bases between them. CDR3 sequence reads: CASSQGVSQETQYF. The CDR3 coding sequence is TGTGCCAGCAGCCAAGGAGTCTCCCAAGAGACCCAGTACTTC.